Listed below are T cell receptor beta chains from one sample, sequenced in a study of T-cell memory formation after mild COVID-19. Using its own MiXCR run on the 5' RACE reads, TCRdb lists one record per CDR3 protein. The data contain about 350,000 distinct CDR3 sequences, around a fifth of them seen just once; the ten biggest clones take up around 20%. The specimen was PBMCs or a T cell subset sorted from them (not recorded which). The source of these receptors is a man aged 18 to 30 who had mild COVID-19 (a few samples of this study predate the infection). Cell type and time point are not known. CDR3s include the opening cysteine and the closing phenylalanine or tryptophan. Each record gives: clone size, D gene, V gene, J gene, CDR3 protein, CDR3 DNA. A D gene is named only where the DNA matches it firmly. Not every row has a clone size; where given, it reads once, few, many or a size class.

clone size: NA; D gene: NA; V gene: TRBV7-6; J gene: TRBJ2-7; CDR3 protein: CASSLGAGDPYEQYF; CDR3 DNA: TGTGCCAGCAGCTTAGGAGCAGGGGACCCCTACGAGCAGTACTTC
clone size: NA; D gene: NA; V gene: TRBV28; J gene: TRBJ1-5; CDR3 protein: CASSLGGPSNQPQHF; CDR3 DNA: TGTGCCAGCAGTTTGGGGGGTCCCTCCAATCAGCCCCAGCATTTT
clone size: NA; D gene: NA; V gene: TRBV12-3/TRBV12-4; J gene: TRBJ1-5; CDR3 protein: CATSPGGEPQHF; CDR3 DNA: TGTGCCACCTCCCCGGGGGGAGAGCCCCAGCATTTT
clone size: NA; D gene: TRBD1; V gene: TRBV11-2; J gene: TRBJ1-6; CDR3 protein: CASSPRLTGGNMSLHF; CDR3 DNA: TGTGCCAGCAGCCCCCGCCTGACAGGGGGTAATATGTCCCTCCACTTT
clone size: once; D gene: NA; V gene: TRBV4-1; J gene: TRBJ1-1; CDR3 protein: CASSQGDARGTEAFF; CDR3 DNA: TGCGCCAGCAGCCAAGGAGACGCGAGGGGGACTGAAGCTTTCTTT
clone size: NA; D gene: NA; V gene: TRBV11-2; J gene: TRBJ2-3; CDR3 protein: CASSRRPGLRTDTQYF; CDR3 DNA: TGTGCCAGCAGCCGCCGGCCAGGGCTTCGCACAGATACGCAGTATTTT
clone size: NA; D gene: NA; V gene: TRBV5-1; J gene: TRBJ2-5; CDR3 protein: CASSLAVSGAQETQYF; CDR3 DNA: TGCGCCAGCAGCTTGGCAGTGTCGGGGGCCCAAGAGACCCAGTACTTC
clone size: NA; D gene: NA; V gene: TRBV28; J gene: TRBJ2-3; CDR3 protein: CASSFPGMTDTQYF; CDR3 DNA: TGTGCCAGCAGTTTTCCAGGGATGACAGATACGCAGTATTTT
clone size: few; D gene: NA; V gene: TRBV7-2; J gene: TRBJ2-2; CDR3 protein: CASSLAGASNTGELFF; CDR3 DNA: TGTGCCAGCAGCTTAGCGGGGGCCTCGAACACCGGGGAGCTGTTTTTT
clone size: NA; D gene: TRBD1; V gene: TRBV19; J gene: TRBJ1-6; CDR3 protein: CVSNTPLRDRVGSPLHF; CDR3 DNA: TGTGTCAGTAACACCCCTCTCCGGGACAGGGTCGGTTCACCCCTCCACTTT
clone size: few; D gene: TRBD1; V gene: TRBV7-6; J gene: TRBJ2-5; CDR3 protein: CASSHEDRGLWETQYF; CDR3 DNA: TGTGCCAGCAGCCATGAGGACAGGGGGCTCTGGGAGACCCAGTACTTC
clone size: NA; D gene: NA; V gene: TRBV7-9; J gene: TRBJ1-2; CDR3 protein: CASSLTETGADGYTF; CDR3 DNA: TGTGCCAGCAGCTTAACGGAGACAGGAGCCGATGGCTACACCTTC
clone size: few; D gene: NA; V gene: TRBV6-5; J gene: TRBJ1-6; CDR3 protein: CASSNYPGGSSYNSPLHF; CDR3 DNA: TGTGCCAGCAGTAACTATCCTGGGGGGAGCTCCTATAATTCACCCCTCCACTTT
clone size: few; D gene: NA; V gene: TRBV5-1; J gene: TRBJ1-6; CDR3 protein: CASSLGDSDSPLHF; CDR3 DNA: TGCGCCAGCAGCTTGGGCGACAGCGATTCACCCCTCCACTTT
clone size: few; D gene: TRBD1; V gene: TRBV5-1; J gene: TRBJ2-1; CDR3 protein: CASSSRPGQMNNEQFF; CDR3 DNA: TGCGCCAGCAGCTCGAGACCGGGACAGATGAACAATGAGCAGTTCTTC
clone size: few; D gene: TRBD2; V gene: TRBV4-2; J gene: TRBJ2-1; CDR3 protein: CASSQEPAGGYNEQFF; CDR3 DNA: TGTGCCAGCAGCCAAGAGCCTGCGGGGGGATACAATGAGCAGTTCTTC
clone size: many; D gene: TRBD1; V gene: TRBV7-2; J gene: TRBJ2-4; CDR3 protein: CASSRRTGLAKNIQYF; CDR3 DNA: TGTGCCAGCAGTCGAAGGACAGGACTAGCCAAAAACATTCAGTACTTC
clone size: NA; D gene: NA; V gene: TRBV19; J gene: TRBJ1-2; CDR3 protein: CASSISGRAGYTF; CDR3 DNA: TGTGCCAGTAGTATATCAGGGAGAGCGGGCTACACCTTC
clone size: NA; D gene: TRBD1; V gene: TRBV28; J gene: TRBJ1-5; CDR3 protein: CASSFDRGGQPQHF; CDR3 DNA: TGTGCCAGCAGTTTCGACAGGGGAGGGCAGCCCCAGCATTTT
clone size: NA; D gene: TRBD2; V gene: TRBV7-2; J gene: TRBJ2-5; CDR3 protein: CASSFGGGAVTQYF; CDR3 DNA: TGTGCCAGCAGCTTCGGCGGGGGGGCCGTGACCCAGTACTTC
clone size: NA; D gene: TRBD1; V gene: TRBV4-3; J gene: TRBJ2-5; CDR3 protein: CASSQVGRGGRGLIRETQYF; CDR3 DNA: TGCGCCAGCAGCCAAGTTGGGAGAGGTGGCAGGGGGTTGATTCGGGAGACCCAGTACTTC
clone size: NA; D gene: NA; V gene: TRBV20-1; J gene: TRBJ1-3; CDR3 protein: CSARDGRNTIYF; CDR3 DNA: TGCAGTGCTAGAGATGGCAGGAACACCATATATTTT
clone size: NA; D gene: TRBD1; V gene: TRBV4-3; J gene: TRBJ1-2; CDR3 protein: CASSQSPGGISYGYTF; CDR3 DNA: TGCGCCAGCAGCCAGTCGCCAGGGGGGATTAGCTATGGCTACACCTTC
clone size: few; D gene: NA; V gene: TRBV4-2; J gene: TRBJ2-7; CDR3 protein: CASSQDEGHYEQYF; CDR3 DNA: TGTGCCAGCAGCCAAGACGAGGGACACTACGAGCAGTACTTC
clone size: few; D gene: NA; V gene: TRBV6-5; J gene: TRBJ1-2; CDR3 protein: CASSYSSGASNYGYTF; CDR3 DNA: TGTGCCAGCAGTTACTCGAGCGGAGCTTCTAACTATGGCTACACCTTC
clone size: few; D gene: NA; V gene: TRBV7-2; J gene: TRBJ2-5; CDR3 protein: CASSLDWTETQYF; CDR3 DNA: TGTGCCAGCAGCCTAGACTGGACGGAGACCCAGTACTTC
clone size: NA; D gene: TRBD1; V gene: TRBV29-1; J gene: TRBJ1-4; CDR3 protein: CSVGSGSGGRGNEKLFF; CDR3 DNA: TGCAGCGTTGGATCTGGGTCAGGGGGAAGAGGAAATGAAAAACTGTTTTTT
clone size: few; D gene: NA; V gene: TRBV5-4; J gene: TRBJ2-3; CDR3 protein: CASSHQSPDTQYF; CDR3 DNA: TGTGCCAGCAGCCACCAGTCCCCAGATACGCAGTATTTT
clone size: few; D gene: TRBD1; V gene: TRBV29-1; J gene: TRBJ1-2; CDR3 protein: CSVATGDQGYGYTF; CDR3 DNA: TGCAGCGTCGCTACAGGGGACCAGGGCTATGGCTACACCTTC
clone size: few; D gene: TRBD1; V gene: TRBV7-2; J gene: TRBJ2-3; CDR3 protein: CASDRGPFSTQYF; CDR3 DNA: TGTGCATCGGACAGGGGCCCCTTCTCTACGCAGTATTTT
clone size: NA; D gene: TRBD1; V gene: TRBV6-1; J gene: TRBJ2-7; CDR3 protein: CASSGRQGSIYEQYF; CDR3 DNA: TGTGCCAGCAGTGGACGACAGGGCTCCATCTACGAGCAGTACTTC
clone size: NA; D gene: TRBD1; V gene: TRBV29-1; J gene: TRBJ2-3; CDR3 protein: CSVGTASTDTQYF; CDR3 DNA: TGCAGCGTCGGGACAGCTAGCACAGATACGCAGTATTTT
clone size: NA; D gene: NA; V gene: TRBV10-3; J gene: TRBJ2-1; CDR3 protein: CAISGIQGAYNEQFF; CDR3 DNA: TGTGCCATCAGTGGGATACAGGGTGCGTACAATGAGCAGTTCTTC
clone size: NA; D gene: TRBD1; V gene: TRBV10-1; J gene: TRBJ2-3; CDR3 protein: CASLQGRANGADTQYF; CDR3 DNA: TGCGCCAGCCTACAGGGGAGAGCAAATGGAGCAGATACGCAGTATTTT
clone size: NA; D gene: TRBD1; V gene: TRBV20-1; J gene: TRBJ2-3; CDR3 protein: CSARAQGGQDGTDTQYF; CDR3 DNA: TGCAGTGCTAGAGCCCAGGGGGGACAGGACGGCACAGATACGCAGTATTTT
clone size: NA; D gene: NA; V gene: TRBV5-1; J gene: TRBJ2-7; CDR3 protein: CASSLIGYEQYF; CDR3 DNA: TGCGCCAGCAGCTTGATCGGTTACGAGCAGTACTTC
clone size: NA; D gene: NA; V gene: TRBV7-9; J gene: TRBJ1-4; CDR3 protein: CASSPGHLSANEKLFF; CDR3 DNA: TGTGCCAGCAGCCCGGGACACCTCTCGGCTAATGAAAAACTGTTTTTT
clone size: many; D gene: NA; V gene: TRBV7-6; J gene: TRBJ2-3; CDR3 protein: CASSLDRDFPDTQYF; CDR3 DNA: TGTGCCAGCAGCTTAGACAGGGACTTTCCAGATACGCAGTATTTT
clone size: NA; D gene: TRBD2; V gene: TRBV12-3/TRBV12-4; J gene: TRBJ2-2; CDR3 protein: CASSFVSGVELFF; CDR3 DNA: TGTGCCAGCAGTTTTGTCAGCGGGGTGGAGCTGTTTTTT
clone size: NA; D gene: NA; V gene: TRBV27; J gene: TRBJ1-4; CDR3 protein: CASSLGIQEKLFF; CDR3 DNA: TGTGCCAGCAGTTTGGGCATCCAGGAAAAACTGTTTTTT
clone size: NA; D gene: NA; V gene: TRBV20-1; J gene: TRBJ1-1; CDR3 protein: CSARDGRDTEAFF; CDR3 DNA: TGCAGTGCTAGAGATGGGAGGGACACTGAAGCTTTCTTT
clone size: NA; D gene: NA; V gene: TRBV6-6; J gene: TRBJ1-4; CDR3 protein: CASSYDVEKLFF; CDR3 DNA: TGTGCCAGCAGTTATGATGTTGAAAAACTGTTTTTT
clone size: few; D gene: NA; V gene: TRBV7-9; J gene: TRBJ2-6; CDR3 protein: CANRNEGQASVLTF; CDR3 DNA: TGTGCCAACCGAAACGAGGGGCAGGCGTCCGTCCTGACTTTC
clone size: few; D gene: TRBD1; V gene: TRBV4-3; J gene: TRBJ1-2; CDR3 protein: CASSQGFSGTGEEDGYTF; CDR3 DNA: TGCGCCAGCAGCCAAGGCTTCTCCGGGACAGGGGAGGAGGATGGCTACACCTTC
clone size: NA; D gene: NA; V gene: TRBV29-1; J gene: TRBJ2-3; CDR3 protein: CSVARGMNTDTQYF; CDR3 DNA: TGCAGCGTCGCTCGGGGGATGAACACAGATACGCAGTATTTT
clone size: few; D gene: NA; V gene: TRBV4-2; J gene: TRBJ2-3; CDR3 protein: CASSQVGHTTDTQYF; CDR3 DNA: TGTGCCAGCAGCCAAGTGGGACACACGACAGATACGCAGTATTTT
clone size: NA; D gene: NA; V gene: TRBV7-9; J gene: TRBJ2-2; CDR3 protein: CASHSPNTGELFF; CDR3 DNA: TGTGCCAGCCACTCCCCGAACACCGGGGAGCTGTTTTTT
clone size: NA; D gene: NA; V gene: TRBV6-1; J gene: TRBJ2-4; CDR3 protein: CASSPRGVVIRLAKNIQYF; CDR3 DNA: TGTGCCAGCAGTCCCCGAGGGGTTGTGATTCGACTAGCCAAAAACATTCAGTACTTC
clone size: few; D gene: NA; V gene: TRBV7-9; J gene: TRBJ2-5; CDR3 protein: CASSLDSGGGKETQYF; CDR3 DNA: TGTGCCAGCAGCTTAGATTCCGGCGGGGGCAAAGAGACCCAGTACTTC
clone size: few; D gene: NA; V gene: TRBV3-1; J gene: TRBJ2-3; CDR3 protein: CASSQEPPQAQYF; CDR3 DNA: TGTGCCAGCAGCCAAGAACCCCCGCAAGCGCAGTATTTT
clone size: many; D gene: NA; V gene: TRBV4-2; J gene: TRBJ2-3; CDR3 protein: CASSQGGTHTDTQYF; CDR3 DNA: TGTGCCAGCAGCCAAGGGGGGACACACACAGATACGCAGTATTTT
clone size: NA; D gene: TRBD1; V gene: TRBV18; J gene: TRBJ2-4; CDR3 protein: CASSPPLYRGLGKNIQYF; CDR3 DNA: TGTGCCAGCTCACCACCGCTCTACAGGGGGCTCGGGAAAAACATTCAGTACTTC
clone size: NA; D gene: NA; V gene: TRBV23-1; J gene: TRBJ2-2; CDR3 protein: CASSQIPPRGVNTGELFF; CDR3 DNA: TGCGCCAGCAGTCAAATCCCCCCCCGAGGGGTGAACACCGGGGAGCTGTTTTTT
clone size: few; D gene: TRBD1; V gene: TRBV10-3; J gene: TRBJ2-7; CDR3 protein: CAIRDRVSHEQYF; CDR3 DNA: TGTGCCATCAGAGACAGGGTATCCCACGAGCAGTACTTC